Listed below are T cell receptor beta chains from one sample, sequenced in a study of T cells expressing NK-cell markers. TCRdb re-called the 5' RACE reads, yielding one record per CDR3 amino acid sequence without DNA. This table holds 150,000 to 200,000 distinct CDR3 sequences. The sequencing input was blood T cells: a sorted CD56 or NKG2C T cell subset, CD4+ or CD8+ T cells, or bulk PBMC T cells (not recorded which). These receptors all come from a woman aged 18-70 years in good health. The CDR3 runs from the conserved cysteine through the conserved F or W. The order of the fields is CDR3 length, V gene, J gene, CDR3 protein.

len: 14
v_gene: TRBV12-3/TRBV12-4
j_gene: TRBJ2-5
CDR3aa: CASSYLAGGETQYF

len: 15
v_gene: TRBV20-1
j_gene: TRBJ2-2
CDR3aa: CSAPRQGANTGELFF

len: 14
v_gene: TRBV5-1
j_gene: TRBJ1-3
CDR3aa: CASSNTVSGNTIYF

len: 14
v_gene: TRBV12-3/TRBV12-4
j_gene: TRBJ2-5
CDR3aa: CASSFLGPAETQYF

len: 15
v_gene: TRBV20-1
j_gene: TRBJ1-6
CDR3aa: CSASHRGQAYSPLHF

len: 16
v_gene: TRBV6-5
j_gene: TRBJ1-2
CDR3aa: CASSYQSSKFNYGYTF

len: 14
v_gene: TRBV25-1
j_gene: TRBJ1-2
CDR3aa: CASSEGRVGYGYTF

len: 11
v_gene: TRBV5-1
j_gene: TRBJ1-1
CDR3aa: CASSLGPEAFF

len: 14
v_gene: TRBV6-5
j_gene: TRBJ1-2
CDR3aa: CASSYSFVGYGYTF

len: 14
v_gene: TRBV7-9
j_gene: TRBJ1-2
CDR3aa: CASSYNSLNYGYTF

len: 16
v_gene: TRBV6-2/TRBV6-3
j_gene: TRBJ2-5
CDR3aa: CASSYAGQGERETQYF

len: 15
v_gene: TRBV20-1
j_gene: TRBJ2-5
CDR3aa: CSARWLPGVQETQYF

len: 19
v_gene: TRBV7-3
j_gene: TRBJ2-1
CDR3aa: CASSLTEIRLAGERNEQFF

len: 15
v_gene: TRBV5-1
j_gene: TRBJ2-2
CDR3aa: CASSLARQGSGELFF

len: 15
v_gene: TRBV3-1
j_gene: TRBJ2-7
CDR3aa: CASSFGGGESYEQYF

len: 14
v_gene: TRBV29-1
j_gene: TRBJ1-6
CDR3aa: CSVVRVIYNSPLHF

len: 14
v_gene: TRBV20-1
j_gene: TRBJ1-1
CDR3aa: CSALTAPGGTEAFF

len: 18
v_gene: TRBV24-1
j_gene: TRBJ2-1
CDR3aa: CATSDSRRASGRIDEQFF

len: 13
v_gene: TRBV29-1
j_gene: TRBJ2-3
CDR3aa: CSVEAGGTDTQYF

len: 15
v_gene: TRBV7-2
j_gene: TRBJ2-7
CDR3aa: CASSRNGLAVYEQYF

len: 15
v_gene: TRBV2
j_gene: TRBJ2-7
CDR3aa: CASSRDRITTYEQYF

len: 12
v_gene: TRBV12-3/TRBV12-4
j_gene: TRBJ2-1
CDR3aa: CASSLLGNEQFF

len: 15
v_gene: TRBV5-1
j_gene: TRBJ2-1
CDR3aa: CASSGLLSSYNEQFF

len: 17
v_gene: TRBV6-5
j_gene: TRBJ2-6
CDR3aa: CASSSRGRGSGANVLTF

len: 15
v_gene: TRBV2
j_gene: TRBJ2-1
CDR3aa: CASSGLAGRLNEQFF

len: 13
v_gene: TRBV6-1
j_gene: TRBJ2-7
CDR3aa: CASRNRGSYEQYF

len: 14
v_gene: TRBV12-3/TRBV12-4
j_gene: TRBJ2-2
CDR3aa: CASSHFRNTGELFF

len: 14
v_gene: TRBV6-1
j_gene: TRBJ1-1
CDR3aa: CASTAPVENTEAFF

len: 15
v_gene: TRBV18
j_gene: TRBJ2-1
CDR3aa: CASSPTAGSYNEQFF

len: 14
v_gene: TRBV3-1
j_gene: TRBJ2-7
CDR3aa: CASSLSGASYEQYF

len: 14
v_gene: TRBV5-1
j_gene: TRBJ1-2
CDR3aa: CASSQQGNFSGYTF

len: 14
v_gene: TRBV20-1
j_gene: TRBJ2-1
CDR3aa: CSARLRRGIDEQFF

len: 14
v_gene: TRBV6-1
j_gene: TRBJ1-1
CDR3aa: CASIKKGGFTEAFF

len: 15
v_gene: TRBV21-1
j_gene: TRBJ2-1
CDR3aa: CASSKVGLASNEQFF

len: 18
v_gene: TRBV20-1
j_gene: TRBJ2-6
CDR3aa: CSARGVGTTTHGANVLTF

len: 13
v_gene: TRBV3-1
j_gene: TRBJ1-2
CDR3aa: CASMKGDRLGYTF

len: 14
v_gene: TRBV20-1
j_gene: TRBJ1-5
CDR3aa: CSATSTGEVQPQHF

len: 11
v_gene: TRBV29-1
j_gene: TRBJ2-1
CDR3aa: CSGGDWDLQFF

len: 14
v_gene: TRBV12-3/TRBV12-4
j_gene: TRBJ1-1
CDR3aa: CASSRDNLNTEAFF

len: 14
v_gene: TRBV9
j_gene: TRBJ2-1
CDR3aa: CASSVGTVNNEQFF

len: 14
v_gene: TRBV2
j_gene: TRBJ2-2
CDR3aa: CASRGDRILGELFF

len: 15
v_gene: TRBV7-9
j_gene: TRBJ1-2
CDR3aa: CASSLADRRVYGYTF